The 4 T cell receptor beta chains below were found in one sample sequenced in a study of CD8 T cells in ankylosing spondylitis. TCRdb ran MiXCR on the 5' RACE reads and lists one entry per CDR3 protein. The sample yields 250,000 or so distinct CDR3 sequences, around 25% seen once. The material sequenced was blood, either unsorted or a sorted T cell fraction (not recorded which). These receptors originate from a male donor with ankylosing spondylitis or in good health (not recorded which).

V is TRBV5-6 and J is TRBJ2-5; D is possibly TRBD1 or TRBD2 (5 bases each). Trimming removed 0 bases from V and 4 bases from J, with 13 bases in between. CDR1 SGHDT and CDR2 YYEEEE come from the germline V gene. CDR3 length: 15 residues. In DNA form, the CDR3 reads TGTGCCAGCAGCTTGGGGATAGGGACGGGAGAGACCCAGTACTTC. Translated, it gives CASSLGIGTGETQYF. The full variable domain, completed using reference TRBV5-6 and TRBJ2-5, is DAGVTQSPTHLIKTRGQQVTLRCSPKSGHDTVSWYQQALGQGPQFIFQYYEEEERQRGNFPDRFSGHQFPNYSSELNVNALLLGDSALYLCASSLGIGTGETQYFGPGTRLLVL.

This clonotype was observed many times. The chain employs TRBV5-4 and TRBJ2-5, with unresolved D. Germline assignment: CDR1 SGHNT and CDR2 YYREEE (reference sequence). V was cut by 3 bases and J by 9 bases, with 15 bases left in between. CDR3 size: 13 residues. CDR3 sequence: CASSSDLGYAQYF. In DNA, the CDR3 is TGTGCCAGCAGCTCGGACCTGGGTTATGCCCAGTACTTC.

This clonotype was found a few times. The chain carries TRBV27 and TRBJ1-6, with 9 bases identical to TRBD1. Unmatched junction bases numbered 8, after V lost 4 bases and J lost 13 bases. This CDR3 spans 14 amino acids. The germline V gene has CDR1 MNHEY and CDR2 SMNVEV (reference sequence). CDR3 in DNA: TGTGCCAGCAGTTCCGGACAGGGGTCCTCCCCCCTCCACTTT. Its protein is CASSSGQGSSPLHF.

The chain couples TRBV29-1 to TRBJ2-7, with 10 bases fitting TRBD2. The CDR3 consists of 15 residues. The V and J ends lost 2 bases and 3 bases, in that order; junction bases with no gene match: 7. CDR1 is SQVTM and CDR2 is ANQGSEA in the germline V gene. The CDR3 region has the DNA TGCAGCGTTGAACTAGCGGGGGCCACGCTCTACGAGCAGTACTTC. Amino acids: CSVELAGATLYEQYF.